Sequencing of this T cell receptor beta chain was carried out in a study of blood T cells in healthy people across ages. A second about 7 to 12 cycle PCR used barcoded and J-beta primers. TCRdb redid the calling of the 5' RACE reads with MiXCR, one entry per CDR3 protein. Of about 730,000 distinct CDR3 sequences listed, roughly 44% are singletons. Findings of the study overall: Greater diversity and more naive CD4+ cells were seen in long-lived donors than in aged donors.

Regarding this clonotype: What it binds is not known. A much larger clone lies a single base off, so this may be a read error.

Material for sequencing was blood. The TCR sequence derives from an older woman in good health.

The CDR3 spells CSVDKDGETQFF. The CDR3 DNA reads TGCAGCGTTGATAAGGATGGAGAGACCCAGTTCTTC. The V gene is TRBV29-1, the J gene TRBJ2-1; D call uncertain. V lost 3 bases and J lost 13, with 16 bases in between. In germline, CDR1 is SQVTM, CDR2 ANQGSEA. The CDR3 runs 12 residues.